The rows below give T cell receptor beta chains drawn from one sample of a study of glioma-infiltrating T cells. TCRdb redid the calling of the multiplex PCR reads with MiXCR, one entry per CDR3 protein. The table shows over 100,000 distinct CDR3 sequences, with about 25% occurring only once. The source material was glioma tissue, nonneoplastic brain tissue, or PBMCs (not recorded which). The source is a human donor with low-grade glioma or glioblastoma, undergoing nonglioma brain surgery, or in good health (not recorded which). The CDR3 runs from the conserved cysteine through the conserved F or W. A D gene is named only where the DNA matches it firmly. Not every row has a clone size; where given, it reads once, few, many or a size class.

clone_size	d_call	v_call	j_call	cdr3_aa	cdr3_nt
many	NA	TRBV2	TRBJ1-1	CASRSGGENTEAFF	TGTGCCAGCAGGTCCGGGGGTGAGAACACTGAAGCTTTCTTT
NA	TRBD1	TRBV5-1	TRBJ1-1	CASSLMRQGDTEAFF	TGCGCCAGCAGCTTGATGAGACAGGGGGACACTGAAGCTTTCTTT
many	NA	TRBV20-1	TRBJ2-7	CSASYTPLGRIEQYF	TGCAGTGCTAGCTATACTCCGCTGGGAAGGATCGAGCAGTACTTC
NA	NA	TRBV29-1	TRBJ1-5	CSVGGNSNQPQHF	TGCAGCGTTGGGGGCAATAGCAATCAGCCCCAGCATTTT
NA	TRBD1	TRBV5-1	TRBJ1-1	CASSLVDRVGTGAFF	TGCGCCAGCAGCTTAGTGGACAGGGTGGGCACTGGAGCTTTCTTT
many	NA	TRBV12-3/TRBV12-4	TRBJ2-7	CASNMGQIGYEQYF	TGTGCCAGCAATATGGGGCAGATCGGCTACGAGCAGTACTTC
NA	TRBD2	TRBV12-3/TRBV12-4	TRBJ2-1	CASSLAGGYWEQFF	TGTGCCAGCAGTCTAGCGGGGGGCTACTGGGAGCAGTTCTTC
NA	NA	TRBV6-6	TRBJ1-3	CSSSWTDTIYF	TGTTCCAGTAGTTGGACGGACACCATATATTTT
few	TRBD1	TRBV30	TRBJ1-2	CASLSTGAYGYTF	TGTGCCTCCCTCTCGACAGGGGCCTATGGCTACACCTTC
NA	NA	TRBV12-5	TRBJ2-1	CASGLGSGGAGDNNEQFF	TGTGCTAGTGGTTTGGGCTCAGGGGGAGCGGGGGACAACAATGAGCAGTTCTTC
many	NA	TRBV4-3	TRBJ2-1	CASSQDGRFTNEQFF	TGCGCCAGCAGCCAAGATGGCAGGTTTACCAATGAGCAGTTCTTC
many	NA	TRBV6-2/TRBV6-3	TRBJ2-7	CASTKLGGVYEQYF	TGTGCCAGTACTAAATTGGGCGGCGTATACGAGCAGTACTTC
many	TRBD1	TRBV12-3/TRBV12-4	TRBJ1-2	CASSPNSGQGRGYGYTF	TGTGCCAGCAGTCCAAACTCCGGACAGGGTCGAGGCTATGGCTACACCTTC
many	NA	TRBV6-2/TRBV6-3	TRBJ2-7	CASKSSPDEQYF	TGTGCCAGCAAATCCAGCCCTGACGAGCAGTACTTC
NA	TRBD1	TRBV6-1	TRBJ1-2	CAGRGGQSYGYTF	TGTGCCGGCAGGGGGGGACAGAGCTATGGCTACACCTTC
many	NA	TRBV11-2	TRBJ2-3	CASSLDLGTDTQYF	TGTGCCAGCAGCTTAGATTTGGGCACAGATACGCAGTATTTT
many	TRBD1	TRBV20-1	TRBJ1-3	CSARKQGAHLAGNTIYF	TGCAGTGCTAGGAAACAGGGGGCTCATTTGGCTGGAAACACCATATATTTT
many	NA	TRBV10-3	TRBJ1-1	CAIRQGSEAFF	TGTGCCATCAGACAGGGTAGTGAAGCTTTCTTT
few	TRBD2	TRBV10-3	TRBJ2-3	CAISPRGGAPDTQYF	TGTGCCATCTCACCTCGCGGGGGGGCCCCAGATACGCAGTATTTT
many	NA	TRBV19	TRBJ1-4	CASSNSRGAASNEKLFF	TGTGCCAGTAGTAACTCCCGAGGGGCCGCCTCGAATGAAAAACTGTTTTTT
many	NA	TRBV6-2/TRBV6-3	TRBJ2-1	CASSYGSATYNEQFF	TGTGCCAGCAGTTACGGTTCGGCAACTTACAATGAGCAGTTCTTC
NA	NA	TRBV29-1	TRBJ1-2	CSVDSQRNYGYTF	TGCAGCGTTGACAGTCAACGCAACTATGGCTACACCTTC
many	TRBD1	TRBV7-2	TRBJ2-7	CASSLGPQGAYEQYF	TGTGCCAGCAGCTTAGGTCCCCAGGGGGCCTACGAGCAGTACTTC
many	NA	TRBV28	TRBJ2-6	CASSFGRASGANVLTF	TGTGCCAGCAGTTTCGGTCGGGCCTCTGGGGCCAACGTCCTGACTTTC
many	TRBD1	TRBV6-2/TRBV6-3	TRBJ1-1	CASSYAIDRGLGTEAFF	TGTGCCAGCAGTTACGCTATCGACAGGGGTTTGGGCACTGAAGCTTTCTTT
many	NA	TRBV10-3	TRBJ2-5	CAVSTRVEETQYF	TGTGCCGTTTCTACCCGGGTTGAAGAGACCCAGTACTTC
many	NA	TRBV14	TRBJ1-3	CASSQGLTGNTIYF	TGTGCCAGCAGCCAAGGTCTCACCGGAAACACCATATATTTT
many	NA	TRBV6-6	TRBJ2-1	CASSYSDFRSYNEQFF	TGTGCCAGCAGTTACTCGGACTTCCGCTCCTACAATGAGCAGTTCTTC
many	NA	TRBV4-3	TRBJ1-2	CASSQARVWDGYTF	TGCGCCAGCAGCCAAGCCCGGGTATGGGATGGCTACACCTTC
many	NA	TRBV4-1	TRBJ2-1	CASSQEFTRQYNEQFF	TGCGCCAGCAGCCAAGAGTTCACTAGGCAGTACAATGAGCAGTTCTTC
many	NA	TRBV12-3/TRBV12-4	TRBJ1-2	CASSSLIGYTF	TGTGCCAGCAGTTCCTTGATCGGCTACACCTTC
NA	NA	TRBV7-2	TRBJ2-5	CASRRLGSQENQYF	TGTGCCAGCAGACGCTTGGGATCCCAAGAGAACCAGTACTTC
many	NA	TRBV6-2/TRBV6-3	TRBJ2-7	CASSYRGYEQYF	TGTGCCAGCAGTTACAGGGGGTACGAGCAGTACTTC
many	NA	TRBV6-2/TRBV6-3	TRBJ2-3	CASSYGTPSYTDTQYF	TGTGCCAGCAGTTACGGTACCCCTAGCTACACAGATACGCAGTATTTT
many	TRBD1	TRBV28	TRBJ1-1	CASRIQGANTEAFF	TGTGCCAGCAGAATACAGGGGGCTAACACTGAAGCTTTCTTT
many	NA	TRBV27	TRBJ2-7	CASSSGAGTASYEQYF	TGTGCCAGCAGTTCCGGCGCGGGGACAGCCTCCTACGAGCAGTACTTC
many	NA	TRBV10-3	TRBJ2-2	CATSEQTGDTGELFF	TGTGCCACCTCAGAGCAGACAGGAGACACCGGGGAGCTGTTTTTT
few	NA	TRBV18	TRBJ2-3	CASSPLPAGDTQYF	TGTGCCAGCTCACCACTACCAGCCGGGGATACGCAGTATTTT
many	NA	TRBV6-5	TRBJ2-7	CASSYSNRGGYEQYF	TGTGCCAGCAGTTACTCGAACCGAGGTGGCTACGAGCAGTACTTC
many	NA	TRBV7-2	TRBJ2-1	CASSHRQSEQFF	TGTGCCAGCAGCCATCGACAGTCTGAGCAGTTCTTC
NA	NA	TRBV19	TRBJ1-5	CASSITDTQHF	TGTGCCAGTAGTATCACAGATACGCAGCATTTT
many	NA	TRBV6-1	TRBJ2-5	CASTFRETQYF	TGTGCCAGCACCTTCAGGGAGACCCAGTACTTC
many	TRBD2	TRBV20-1	TRBJ2-7	CSANLAGATYEQYF	TGCAGTGCTAACCTAGCGGGGGCCACCTACGAGCAGTACTTC
many	NA	TRBV20-1	TRBJ2-7	CSAREEGRYEQYF	TGCAGTGCTAGAGAGGAGGGCCGGTACGAGCAGTACTTC